This T cell receptor beta chain was recovered during a study of spatial heterogeneity in lung cancer. Study-level information: Mean representation of each unique TCR and UMI combination in the raw reads exceeded nine occurrences. Study-wide points: Among blood samples, ubiquitous expanded tumor TCRs appeared more at resection than at follow-up.

The time point denotes: blood taken at disease recurrence. The input material, whole RNA from tumor, nontumor lung or frozen PBMC, was sequenced unsorted. The V and J ends lost 1 base and 9 bases, in that order; junction bases with no gene match: 8. Germline loops: CDR1 SQVTM, CDR2 ANQGSEA. There are 14 residues in the CDR3. TCRdb reprocessed the 5' RACE reads with MiXCR, giving one entry per CDR3 protein. The sample has over 7,500 distinct CDR3 sequences; approximately 3.6% are singletons. Many counts were recorded for this clonotype. The antigen remains undetermined. With the library built for alpha chains, this beta chain is off target and its frequency is not meaningful.

This sequence was found in a female donor with early-stage non-small cell lung cancer. The V gene is TRBV29-1, the J gene TRBJ2-1, with 8 bases identical to TRBD2. The sample consisted of PBMCs, taken at recurrence. The DNA of the CDR3 is TGCAGCGTTGAAGGGACTAGCTTAGGTGGTGAGCAGTTCTTC. It encodes CSVEGTSLGGEQFF.